The present T cell receptor beta chain was sequenced within a study of T cells in Graves' hyperthyroidism and ophthalmopathy. Study background: Peripheral blood was collected at initial diagnosis, before any treatment.

With V trimmed by 2 bases and J by 5 bases, 10 bases remained unmatched. The CDR3 runs to 17 residues. The germline V gene encodes CDR1 SGHAT and CDR2 FQDESV (reference sequence). There were TCR beta CDR3 regions amplified from RNA transcripts. A set of HTBI primers served as the primers for a first-round RT-PCR of the TCR CDR3. In TCRdb, the multiplex PCR reads were re-called with MiXCR into one record per CDR3 protein. Seen here are 35,000 to 45,000 distinct CDR3 sequences, 40% to 55% observed once, and the top ten hold approximately 6.2%. The clonotype was recovered from a woman in her 50s with Graves' hyperthyroidism that later progressed to Graves' ophthalmopathy. The V call is TRBV11-1, the J call TRBJ2-3, with 10 bases matching TRBD2. The sample was blood. As DNA, the CDR3 is TGTGCCAGCAGCTTACTGGCACTAGCGGGATCGGGAGATACGCAGTATTTT. Its protein is CASSLLALAGSGDTQYF.